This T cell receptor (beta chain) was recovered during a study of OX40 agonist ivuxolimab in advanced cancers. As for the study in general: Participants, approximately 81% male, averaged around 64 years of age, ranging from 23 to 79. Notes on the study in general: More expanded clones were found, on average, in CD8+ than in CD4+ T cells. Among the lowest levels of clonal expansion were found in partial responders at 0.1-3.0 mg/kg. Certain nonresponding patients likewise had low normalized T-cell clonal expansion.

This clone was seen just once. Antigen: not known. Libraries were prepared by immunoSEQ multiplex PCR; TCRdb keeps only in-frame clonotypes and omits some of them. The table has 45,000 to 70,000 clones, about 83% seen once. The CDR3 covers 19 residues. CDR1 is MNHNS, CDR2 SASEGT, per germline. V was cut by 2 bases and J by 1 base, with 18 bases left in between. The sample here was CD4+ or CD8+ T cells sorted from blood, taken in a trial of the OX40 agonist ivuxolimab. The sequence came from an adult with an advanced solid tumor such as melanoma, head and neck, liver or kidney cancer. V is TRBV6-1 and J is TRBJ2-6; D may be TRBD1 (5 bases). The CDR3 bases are TGTGCCAGCAGTGAAACAGGCCACCCCCGTTCTTCTGGGGCCAACGTCCTGACTTTC. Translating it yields CASSETGHPRSSGANVLTF.